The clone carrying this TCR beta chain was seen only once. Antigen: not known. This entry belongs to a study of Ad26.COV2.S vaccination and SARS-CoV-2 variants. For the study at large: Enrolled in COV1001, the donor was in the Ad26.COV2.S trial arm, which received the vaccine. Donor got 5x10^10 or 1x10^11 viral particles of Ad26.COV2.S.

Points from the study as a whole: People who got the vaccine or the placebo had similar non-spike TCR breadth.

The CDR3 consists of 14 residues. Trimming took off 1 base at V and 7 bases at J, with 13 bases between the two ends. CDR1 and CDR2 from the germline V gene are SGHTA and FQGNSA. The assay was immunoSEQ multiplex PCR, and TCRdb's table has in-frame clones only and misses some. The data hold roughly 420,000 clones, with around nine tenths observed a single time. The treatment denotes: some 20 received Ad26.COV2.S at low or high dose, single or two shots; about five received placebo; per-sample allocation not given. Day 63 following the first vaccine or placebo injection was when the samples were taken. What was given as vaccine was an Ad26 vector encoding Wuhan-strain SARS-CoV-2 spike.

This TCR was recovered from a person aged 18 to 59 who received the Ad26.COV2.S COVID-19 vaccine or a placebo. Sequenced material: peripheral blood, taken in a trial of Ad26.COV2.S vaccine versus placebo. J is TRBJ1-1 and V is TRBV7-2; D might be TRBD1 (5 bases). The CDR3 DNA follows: TGTGCCAGCAGCTTAGTTGGCGCGGGGGATGAAGCTTTCTTT. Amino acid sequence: CASSLVGAGDEAFF.